This T cell receptor beta chain came from a study of T cells in Graves' hyperthyroidism and ophthalmopathy. Overall study results and limits: Most thyroid clonotypes expanded above 0.001 appeared in blood too. It was a median around 6 months before onset that the model predicted ophthalmopathy.

Amplification of TCR beta CDR3 regions was performed using RNA transcripts as template. In the first-round RT-PCR of the TCR CDR3, the HTBI primer set was used. From the multiplex PCR reads, TCRdb called clonotypes with MiXCR, one entry per CDR3 protein. The data contain under 700,000 distinct CDR3 sequences, 46% of them singletons. The diagnostic basis comprised clinical symptoms, serum thyroxine and TRAb, thyroid ultrasound and orbital computed tomography. With 0 bases removed from V and 6 bases from J, the gap between germline ends came to 11 bases. The CDR3 length is 13 residues. Germline CDR1 reads DFQATT; CDR2 reads SNEGSKA (reference sequence). On this clonotype itself: As yet, its antigen is unknown.

The TCR comes from a woman aged 18-35 years with Graves' hyperthyroidism. Sequencing was carried out using peripheral blood or thyroid tissue (not recorded which). The chain has TRBV20-1 and TRBJ1-2, with D tentatively TRBD1 (5 bases). The CDR3, as DNA: TGCAGTGCTAGAGATTTACAGGCAAATGGCTACACCTTC. This translates into CSARDLQANGYTF.